This TCR beta chain comes out of a study of blood T cell repertoires in COVID-19. Germline V gene sequence: CDR1 SEHNR, CDR2 FQNEAQ (reference sequence). The CDR3 sequence is 14 residues long. V lost 5 bases, J lost 6 bases, and 7 bases stayed unmatched. TCRdb's copy holds only in-frame clones and misses some; the assay was immunoSEQ multiplex PCR. The sample includes more than 200,000 clones, around 90% seen only once; the top ten take more than 4.5%. Sequenced sample: peripheral blood. This TCR derives from a woman aged 60-75 years with COVID-19, enrolled during active disease. J is TRBJ1-2 and V is TRBV7-9, with TRBD1 matching 9 bases. The CDR3 is CASSPRQGVHGYTF. CDR3 in DNA: TGTGCCAGCAGCCCACGACAGGGGGTGCATGGCTACACCTTC.